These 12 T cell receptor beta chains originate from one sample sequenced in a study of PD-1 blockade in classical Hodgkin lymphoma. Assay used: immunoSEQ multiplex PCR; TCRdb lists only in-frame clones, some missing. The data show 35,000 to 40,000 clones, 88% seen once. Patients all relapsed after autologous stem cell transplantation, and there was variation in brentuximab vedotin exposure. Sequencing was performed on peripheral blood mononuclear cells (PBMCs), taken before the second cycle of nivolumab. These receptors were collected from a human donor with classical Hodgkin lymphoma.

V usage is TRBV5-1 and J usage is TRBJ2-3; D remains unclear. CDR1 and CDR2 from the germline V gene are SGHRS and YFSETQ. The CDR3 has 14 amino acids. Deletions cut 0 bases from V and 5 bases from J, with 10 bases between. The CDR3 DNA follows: TGCGCCAGCAGCTTGGCCGTTCCGGGAGATACGCAGTATTTT. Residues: CASSLAVPGDTQYF.

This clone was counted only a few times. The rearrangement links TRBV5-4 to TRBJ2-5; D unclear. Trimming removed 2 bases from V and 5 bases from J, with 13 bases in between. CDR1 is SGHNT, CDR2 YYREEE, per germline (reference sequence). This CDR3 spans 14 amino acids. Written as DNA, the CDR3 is TGTGCCAGCAGCTTTGAGGTAGAAAGGGAGACCCAGTACTTC. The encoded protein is CASSFEVERETQYF.

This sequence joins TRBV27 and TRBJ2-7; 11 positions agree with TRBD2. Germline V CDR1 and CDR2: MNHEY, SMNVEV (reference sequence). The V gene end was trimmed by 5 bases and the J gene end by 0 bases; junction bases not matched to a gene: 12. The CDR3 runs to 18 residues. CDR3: CASSPRFLLAGDSYEQYF. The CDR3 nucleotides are TGTGCCAGCAGTCCCCGATTTCTACTAGCGGGGGACTCCTACGAGCAGTACTTC.

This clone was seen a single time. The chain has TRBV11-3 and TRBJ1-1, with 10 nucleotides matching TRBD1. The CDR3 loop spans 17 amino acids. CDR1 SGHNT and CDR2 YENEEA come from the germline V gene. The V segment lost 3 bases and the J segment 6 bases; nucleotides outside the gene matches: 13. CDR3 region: CASSFDPTGGLGAEAFF. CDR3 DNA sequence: TGTGCCAGCAGCTTTGATCCGACAGGGGGCTTGGGTGCTGAAGCTTTCTTT.

Here the CDR3 DNA reads TGCAGCGTTGAAAGGGATGCCAGGGGTGGGGAAAAACTGTTTTTT. It specifies CSVERDARGGEKLFF. This chain connects TRBV29-1 to TRBJ1-4; D possibly corresponds to TRBD1 (6 bases). Trimming stripped 2 bases from V and 8 bases from J, with 18 bases between. The germline V gene encodes CDR1 SQVTM and CDR2 ANQGSEA. This CDR3 spans 15 amino acids.

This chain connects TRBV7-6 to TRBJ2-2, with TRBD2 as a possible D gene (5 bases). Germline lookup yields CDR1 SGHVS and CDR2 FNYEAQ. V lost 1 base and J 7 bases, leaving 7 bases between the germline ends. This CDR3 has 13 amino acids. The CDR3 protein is CASSLGGIGELFF. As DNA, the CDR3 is TGTGCCAGCAGCTTAGGAGGGATCGGGGAGCTGTTTTTT.

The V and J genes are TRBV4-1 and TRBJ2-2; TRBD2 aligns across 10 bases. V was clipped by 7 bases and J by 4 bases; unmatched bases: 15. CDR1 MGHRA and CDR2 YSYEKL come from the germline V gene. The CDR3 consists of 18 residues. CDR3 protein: CASTSQALAGVGTGELFF. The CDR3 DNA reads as TGCGCCAGCACCTCACAAGCCCTAGCGGGAGTGGGCACCGGGGAGCTGTTTTTT.

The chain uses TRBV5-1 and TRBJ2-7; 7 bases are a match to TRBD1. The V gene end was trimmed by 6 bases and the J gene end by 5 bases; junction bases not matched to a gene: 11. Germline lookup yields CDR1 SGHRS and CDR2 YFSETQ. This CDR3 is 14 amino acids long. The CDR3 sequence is CASNPMGQNHEQYF. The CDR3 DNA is TGCGCCAGCAACCCCATGGGACAGAACCACGAGCAGTACTTC.

CDR3 sequence: CASSVSTGSDTQYF. CDR3 DNA sequence: TGTGCCAGCAGCGTGTCGACAGGGTCCGATACGCAGTATTTT. The V gene is TRBV9, the J gene TRBJ2-3; 7 positions agree with TRBD1. This CDR3 comprises 14 residues. In germline, CDR1 is SGDLS, CDR2 YYNGEE. Germline trimming cut 2 bases from V and 6 bases from J; bases unmatched to any gene: 6. The full variable domain, rest sourced from reference TRBV9 and TRBJ2-3, is DSGVTQTPKHLITATGQRVTLRCSPRSGDLSVYWYQQSLDQGLQFLIQYYNGEERAKGNILERFSAQQFPDLHSELNLSSLELGDSALYFCASSVSTGSDTQYFGPGTRLTVL.

The CDR3 bases are TGTGCCAGCAGTGACTCCGGCGGGCAATCAGATACGCAGTATTTT. Translated: CASSDSGGQSDTQYF. The chain has TRBV6-4 and TRBJ2-3; D is possibly TRBD2 (5 bases). Trimming removed 0 bases at V and 4 bases at J, with 11 bases between. CDR1 is MRHNA and CDR2 is SNTAGT in the germline V gene. The CDR3 sequence is 15 residues long.

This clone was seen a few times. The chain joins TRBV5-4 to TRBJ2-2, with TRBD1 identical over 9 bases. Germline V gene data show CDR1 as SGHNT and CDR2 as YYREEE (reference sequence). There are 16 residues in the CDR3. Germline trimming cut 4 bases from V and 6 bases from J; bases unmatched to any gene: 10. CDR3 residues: CASSVGGTGYAGELFF. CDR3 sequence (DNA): TGTGCCAGCAGCGTCGGGGGGACAGGGTACGCCGGGGAGCTGTTTTTT.

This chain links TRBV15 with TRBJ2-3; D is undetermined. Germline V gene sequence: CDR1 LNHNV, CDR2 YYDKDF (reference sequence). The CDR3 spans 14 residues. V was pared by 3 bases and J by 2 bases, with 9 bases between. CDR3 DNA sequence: TGTGCCACCAGCAGTAGATTGTCCACAGATACGCAGTATTTT. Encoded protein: CATSSRLSTDTQYF.